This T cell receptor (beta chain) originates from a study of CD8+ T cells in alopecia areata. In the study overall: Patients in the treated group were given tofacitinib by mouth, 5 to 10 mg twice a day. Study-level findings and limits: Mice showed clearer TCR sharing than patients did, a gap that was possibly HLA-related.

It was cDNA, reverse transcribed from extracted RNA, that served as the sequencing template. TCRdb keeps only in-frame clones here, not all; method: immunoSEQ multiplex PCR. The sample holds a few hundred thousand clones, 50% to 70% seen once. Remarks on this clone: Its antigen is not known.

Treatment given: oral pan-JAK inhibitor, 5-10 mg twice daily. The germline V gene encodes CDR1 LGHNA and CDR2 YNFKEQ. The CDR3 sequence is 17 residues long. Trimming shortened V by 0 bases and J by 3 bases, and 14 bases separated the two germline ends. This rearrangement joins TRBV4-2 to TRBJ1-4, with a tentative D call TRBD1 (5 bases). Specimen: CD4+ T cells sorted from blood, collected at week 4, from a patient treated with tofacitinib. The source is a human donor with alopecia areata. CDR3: CASSQEAPGASNEKLFF. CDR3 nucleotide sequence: TGTGCCAGCAGCCAAGAGGCCCCCGGGGCCTCTAATGAAAAACTGTTTTTT.